The clone carrying this T cell receptor (beta chain) occurred once. Germline assignment: CDR1 MGHDK and CDR2 SYGVNS. V lost 8 bases, J lost 7 bases, and 11 bases stayed unmatched. This CDR3 comprises 14 residues. Original processing methods: From reference gene primer amplification, estimates of nucleated cell counts were derived. Some clones are missing from TCRdb's copy, which holds only in-frame ones; the method was immunoSEQ multiplex PCR. Clonal size and the V and J genes are those of that table, whereas D and trimming came from the DNA. The table shows roughly 120,000 clones, with roughly 83% occurring only once. This record comes from a study of blood T cell repertoires in COVID-19.

The receptor's source is a human donor in a cohort sampled during active COVID-19. The material sequenced was peripheral blood. V gene TRBV25-1 combines with J gene TRBJ2-1, with 7 bases that match TRBD2. The CDR3 here is CASQRAGDKNEQFF. In DNA form, the CDR3 reads TGTGCCAGCCAGCGGGCGGGAGATAAGAATGAGCAGTTCTTC.